These 18 T cell receptor beta chains share one sample of origin, sequenced in a study of T cell responses to AZD1222 COVID-19 vaccine. Profiled with immunoSEQ multiplex PCR; TCRdb holds only in-frame clones, not every one. The data hold 200,000 or so clones, with just over 90% observed a single time. Sequences were derived from peripheral blood, sampled on day 0 of AZD1222 vaccination. Source of these receptors: an adult in good health.

This clone has only a few counts. The chain employs TRBV6-5 and TRBJ1-2, with D unclear. Trimming pared 7 bases from V and 4 bases from J, leaving 10 bases between. The CDR3 is made up of 12 amino acids. Germline V gene lookup returns CDR1 MNHEY and CDR2 SVGAGI. CDR3 region: CASTRSTYGYTF. CDR3 DNA sequence: TGTGCCAGCACTCGTTCCACCTATGGCTACACCTTC.

This chain connects TRBV28 to TRBJ1-6; no clear D. V dropped 1 base and J dropped 14 bases, with 18 bases sitting between them. CDR3 length: 15 residues. Germline assignment: CDR1 MDHEN and CDR2 SYDVKM. CDR3 coding DNA: TGTGCCAGCAGTTTATCCCAAGGCGGGCTCCCATCCCTCCACTTT. Protein sequence: CASSLSQGGLPSLHF.

The V and J genes are TRBV2 and TRBJ2-7; tentatively, D is TRBD1 (6 bases). Germline CDR1 SNHLY, CDR2 FYNNEI. This CDR3 region has 15 residues. Trimming removed 4 bases from V and 3 bases from J, with 16 bases in between. DNA of the CDR3: TGTGCCAGCAGTGGGGGGCCAGGGATCGGCTACGAGCAGTACTTC. Its protein is CASSGGPGIGYEQYF.

The chain couples TRBV28 to TRBJ1-1; 9 nucleotides agree with TRBD1. The CDR3 length is 17 residues. From germline, CDR1 is MDHEN and CDR2 SYDVKM. Germline trimming cut 2 bases from V and 0 bases from J; bases unmatched to any gene: 7. CDR3 coding DNA: TGTGCCAGCAGTTTACCCGGGACAGGGACAATGAACACTGAAGCTTTCTTT. Translated, it gives CASSLPGTGTMNTEAFF.

The chain couples TRBV19 to TRBJ2-1; D may be TRBD2 (6 bases). V dropped 0 bases and J dropped 4 bases, with 13 bases sitting between them. The CDR3 is made up of 16 amino acids. In germline, CDR1 is LNHDA, CDR2 SQIVND (reference sequence). The CDR3 here is CASSIEEVSGYNEQFF. The DNA of the CDR3 is TGTGCCAGTAGTATAGAAGAGGTTAGCGGATACAATGAGCAGTTCTTC.

This clone was seen only once. The rearrangement joins TRBV5-8 to TRBJ2-2; TRBD2 aligns across 9 bases. The trim removed 4 bases at V and 1 base at J, leaving 14 bases unmatched. Looked up from germline, CDR1 is SGHTS and CDR2 is YDEGEE. There are 19 residues in the CDR3. CDR3 coding DNA: TGTGCCAGCAGCCCGCGTTGGAGTGGTAGCGGGGGGAACACCGGGGAGCTGTTTTTT. It specifies CASSPRWSGSGGNTGELFF.

The rearrangement uses TRBV19 and TRBJ2-7; 9 bases match TRBD1. Per the germline V gene, CDR1 is LNHDA and CDR2 is SQIVND (reference sequence). The CDR3 totals 14 residues. After removal of 6 bases from V and 1 base from J, the junction contained 4 bases not matched to a gene. The CDR3 sequence is CASSIGTGSYEQYF. The CDR3 DNA reads as TGTGCCAGTAGCATCGGGACAGGGTCCTACGAGCAGTACTTC.

The chain recombines TRBV28 with TRBJ2-2; D remains unclear. This CDR3 comprises 14 residues. The V end was cut by 3 bases, the J end by 2 bases, with 7 bases between. Germline CDR1 reads MDHEN; CDR2 reads SYDVKM. The CDR3 sequence: CASSFDRNTGELFF. The CDR3 nucleotides read TGTGCCAGCAGTTTCGACCGAAACACCGGGGAGCTGTTTTTT.

The chain has TRBV19 and TRBJ2-7, with 9 positions matching TRBD2. CDR1 and CDR2 (germline): LNHDA, SQIVND (reference sequence). The CDR3 sequence is 14 residues long. The trim removed 3 bases at V and 3 bases at J, leaving 3 bases unmatched. This CDR3 reads CASSMISGGYEQYF. CDR3 in DNA: TGTGCCAGTAGTATGATTAGCGGGGGCTACGAGCAGTACTTC. The whole variable domain, filled in from reference TRBV19 and TRBJ2-7, reads DGGITQSPKYLFRKEGQNVTLSCEQNLNHDAMYWYRQDPGQGLRLIYYSQIVNDFQKGDIAEGYSVSREKKESFPLTVTSAQKNPTAFYLCASSMISGGYEQYFGPGTRLTVT.

The chain employs TRBV4-1 and TRBJ1-3, with a possible D match to TRBD1 (5 bases). Germline lookup yields CDR1 MGHRA and CDR2 YSYEKL. Trimming shortened V by 3 bases and J by 1 base, and 22 bases separated the two germline ends. This CDR3 is 19 amino acids long. CDR3 sequence (DNA): TGCGCCAGCAGCCACCCGGGTCGCGGGCGCGGGACTTCTGGAAACACCATATATTTT. This codes for CASSHPGRGRGTSGNTIYF.

This clone was counted between two and nine times. The chain employs TRBV4-2 and TRBJ2-2, with 10 nucleotides matching TRBD2. The CDR3 runs 17 residues. Germline CDR1 reads LGHNA; CDR2 reads YNFKEQ. After removal of 0 bases from V and 6 bases from J, the junction contained 7 bases not matched to a gene. The CDR3 loop is CASSQDIASGSPGELFF. Here the CDR3 DNA reads TGTGCCAGCAGCCAAGATATAGCTAGCGGGAGCCCCGGGGAGCTGTTTTTT.

This chain joins TRBV15 and TRBJ2-7; possibly TRBD1 for D (6 bases). The germline V gene has CDR1 LNHNV and CDR2 YYDKDF (reference sequence). The CDR3 is made up of 13 amino acids. V was pared by 1 base and J by 4 bases, with 8 bases between. The CDR3 protein is CATSRGRGYEQYF. The CDR3 DNA reads TGTGCCACCAGCAGAGGCAGGGGATACGAGCAGTACTTC.

The rearrangement joins TRBV7-9 to TRBJ1-6; 8 positions agree with TRBD1. The germline gives CDR1 SEHNR, CDR2 FQNEAQ (reference sequence). The CDR3 runs 16 residues. V lost 4 bases, J lost 6 bases, and 8 bases stayed unmatched. The CDR3 coding sequence is TGTGCCAGCAGCTCCCGGCAGGGGGCAGGTAATTCACCCCTCCACTTT. Encoded protein: CASSSRQGAGNSPLHF.

This clone was found once. The chain couples TRBV20-1 to TRBJ1-4; D is ambiguous. Trimming left V 6 bases short and J 8 bases short, with 10 bases between. The CDR3 totals 11 residues. Per the germline V gene, CDR1 is DFQATT and CDR2 is SNEGSKA (reference sequence). The CDR3 loop is CSAKSGEKLFF. DNA for the CDR3: TGCAGTGCCAAGAGTGGGGAAAAACTGTTTTTT.

J is TRBJ1-3 and V is TRBV5-4, with a possible D match to TRBD1 (6 bases). This CDR3 has 15 amino acids. The germline V gene encodes CDR1 SGHNT and CDR2 YYREEE (reference sequence). V shed 4 bases and J shed 0 bases, with 11 bases lying between them. The CDR3 DNA reads TGTGCCAGCAGCGGGGGGCCTACCTCTGGAAACACCATATATTTT. Translation: CASSGGPTSGNTIYF.

The chain uses TRBV6-6 and TRBJ2-3, with a possible D match to TRBD1 (5 bases). The CDR3 consists of 12 residues. CDR1 is MNHNY and CDR2 is SVGAGI in the germline V gene (reference sequence). Trimming removed 2 bases from V and 6 bases from J, with 6 bases in between. The CDR3 loop is CASSYTGDTQYF. Here the CDR3 DNA reads TGTGCCAGCAGTTACACAGGTGATACGCAGTATTTT.

The chain uses TRBV27 and TRBJ1-5, with D hard to call. CDR3 size: 14 residues. Trimming shortened V by 4 bases and J by 6 bases, and 13 bases separated the two germline ends. Germline loops: CDR1 MNHEY, CDR2 SMNVEV (reference sequence). The CDR3 reads CASSSNKGGQPQHF. In DNA, the CDR3 is TGTGCCAGCAGTTCGAACAAGGGCGGTCAGCCCCAGCATTTT.

The chain recombines TRBV18 with TRBJ2-7; 7 nucleotides align to TRBD1. This CDR3 contains 16 residues. Looked up from germline, CDR1 is KGHSH and CDR2 is LQKENI. V lost 0 bases to trimming and J lost 4 bases; unmatched junction nucleotides: 9. CDR3 sequence: CASSPPRDRKNYEQYF. As DNA, the CDR3 is TGTGCCAGCTCACCACCCCGGGACAGAAAAAATTACGAGCAGTACTTC.